Listed here are 21 T cell receptor beta chains from one sample, sequenced in a study of T cell changes during pregnancy in multiple sclerosis (dated by TCRdb to between 2019 and 2020). The library was produced with the immunoSEQ multiplex PCR assay. As stored in TCRdb, this immuneACCESS dataset retains in-frame rearrangements with V and J assigned. A fraction of the clones does not appear; measured against another copy, unresolved V genes explain less than half of the discrepancy, and the remainder lacks a known reason. The sample data list tens of thousands of clones, and around 89% of these were observed just once. The leading ten clones occupy over 1% of the sample. This material consisted of CD4+ T cells from peripheral blood mononuclear cells, taken after pregnancy. The receptors here all came from a female donor with multiple sclerosis, enrolled in a pregnancy study.

V and J are TRBV14 and TRBJ2-1; 7 bases agree with TRBD2. Germline V gene lookup returns CDR1 SGHDN and CDR2 FVKESK. This CDR3 is 16 amino acids long. The junction had 10 bases not matched to a gene; V was cut back by 2 bases and J by 6 bases. CDR3 DNA: TGTGCCAGCAGCCAATTGGGACTACTCGGTATCAATGAGCAGTTCTTC. It is translated as CASSQLGLLGINEQFF.

The sample holds one count of this clone. This chain joins TRBV5-1 and TRBJ1-2; D is perhaps TRBD1 (6 bases). The CDR3 covers 13 residues. Germline CDR1 and CDR2: SGHRS and YFSETQ. V shed 2 bases and J shed 3 bases, with 8 bases lying between them. The CDR3 sequence: CASSLRTDYGYTF. CDR3 DNA sequence: TGCGCCAGCAGCTTAAGGACAGACTATGGCTACACCTTC.

V and J are TRBV27 and TRBJ1-6; 8 nucleotides agree with TRBD1. This CDR3 is built from 20 residues. Germline-derived CDR1 and CDR2 are MNHEY and SMNVEV (reference sequence). Trimming cost V 2 bases and J 7 bases; bases outside gene matches: 19. The CDR3 region is CASSLGANPGQATGNSPLHF. DNA for the CDR3: TGTGCCAGCAGTTTAGGGGCTAATCCGGGACAGGCCACGGGCAATTCACCCCTCCACTTT.

The chain combines TRBV5-3 with TRBJ1-2; no definite D call. TRBV5-3 is flagged as an ORF with uncertain function. The CDR3 runs to 12 residues. V shed 1 base and J shed 8 bases, with 9 bases lying between them. The CDR3 here is CARSLNPGGYTF. The CDR3 nucleotides read TGTGCCAGAAGCTTGAATCCCGGGGGCTACACCTTC.

The chain carries TRBV30 and TRBJ1-6; D is unresolved. In germline, CDR1 is GTSNPN, CDR2 SVGIG (reference sequence). V lost 1 base and J 8 bases, leaving 12 bases between the germline ends. There are 14 residues in the CDR3. The CDR3 here is CAWSGAGIYSPLHF. Here the CDR3 DNA reads TGTGCCTGGAGTGGGGCAGGTATTTATTCACCCCTCCACTTT.

The chain employs TRBV5-1 and TRBJ1-2; D gene ambiguous. The germline V gene encodes CDR1 SGHRS and CDR2 YFSETQ. The ends were cut back, 3 bases at V and 4 bases at J, with 13 bases in the middle. The CDR3 has 14 amino acids. This CDR3 is CASSSGRERYGYTF. In nucleotides, the CDR3 is TGCGCCAGCAGCTCGGGTCGGGAGCGCTATGGCTACACCTTC.

The chain combines TRBV6-6 with TRBJ2-2; a possible D gene is TRBD1 (6 bases). Trimming left V 6 bases short and J 3 bases short, with 17 bases between. Germline CDR1 and CDR2: MNHNY and SVGAGI (reference sequence). The CDR3 contains 16 residues. This CDR3 reads CASRPPTGRDTGELFF. CDR3 coding DNA: TGTGCCAGCAGGCCCCCGACAGGCCGGGACACCGGGGAGCTGTTTTTT.

This clone is a singleton in its sample. This chain connects TRBV19 to TRBJ1-6; maybe TRBD1 (5 bases). V shed 8 bases and J shed 0 bases, with 14 bases lying between them. The CDR3 has 16 amino acids. The germline V gene encodes CDR1 LNHDA and CDR2 SQIVND (reference sequence). CDR3 nucleotides: TGTGCCAGTTCGGGGGAGTCGAGCTCCTATAATTCACCCCTCCACTTT. Amino acids: CASSGESSSYNSPLHF.

V usage is TRBV12-5 and J usage is TRBJ1-3, with a possible D match to TRBD1 (6 bases). The V gene's germline CDR1 is LGHNT and CDR2 FRNRAP. Trimming took off 6 bases at V and 0 bases at J, with 9 bases between the two ends. The CDR3 length is 14 residues. The CDR3 bases are TGTGCTAGTGGCACAGGGCACTCTGGAAACACCATATATTTT. Protein sequence: CASGTGHSGNTIYF.

This chain links TRBV6-5 with TRBJ1-1; perhaps TRBD1 as D (5 bases). This CDR3 has 14 amino acids. CDR1 is MNHEY, CDR2 SVGAGI, per germline. Trimming shortened V by 4 bases and J by 1 base, and 10 bases separated the two germline ends. DNA of the CDR3: TGTGCCAGCAGTTGGGAGGGACCGAACACTGAAGCTTTCTTT. This translates into CASSWEGPNTEAFF.

This clone appeared a single time. The chain combines TRBV18 with TRBJ1-3; D may be TRBD1 (5 bases). Germline lookup yields CDR1 KGHSH and CDR2 LQKENI. The CDR3 runs 16 residues. Trimming took off 0 bases at V and 0 bases at J, with 9 bases between the two ends. The CDR3 protein is CASSPPSGNSGNTIYF. In DNA, the CDR3 is TGTGCCAGCTCACCACCGTCAGGGAACTCTGGAAACACCATATATTTT.

This chain uses TRBV15 with TRBJ2-3; 7 bases align to TRBD1. V lost 3 bases, J lost 2 bases, and 5 bases stayed unmatched. This CDR3 spans 15 amino acids. Per germline, CDR1 LNHNV and CDR2 YYDKDF (reference sequence). CDR3 DNA: TGTGCCACCAGCAGCTCGGGACAGAACACAGATACGCAGTATTTT. This codes for CATSSSGQNTDTQYF.

V and J are TRBV19 and TRBJ1-2; 7 nucleotides line up with TRBD1. V shed 4 bases, J shed 5 bases, and the junction held 4 bases outside the gene matches. Germline V gene data show CDR1 as LNHDA and CDR2 as SQIVND (reference sequence). The CDR3 length is 13 residues. The DNA of the CDR3 is TGTGCCAGTAGTACCGACAGGGAGTATGGCTACACCTTC. Translated, it gives CASSTDREYGYTF.

The gene calls are TRBV9 and TRBJ1-3; D unresolved. Per germline, CDR1 SGDLS and CDR2 YYNGEE. V lost 4 bases and J 4 bases, leaving 18 bases between the germline ends. The CDR3 has 16 residues. Here the CDR3 reads CASSLEVIKQGNTIYF. The CDR3 coding sequence is TGTGCCAGCAGCCTCGAAGTCATAAAACAGGGAAACACCATATATTTT.

J is TRBJ1-2 and V is TRBV18; possibly TRBD1 for D (6 bases). With 2 bases removed from V and 7 bases from J, the gap between germline ends came to 11 bases. In germline, CDR1 is KGHSH, CDR2 LQKENI. CDR3 length: 13 residues. This CDR3 reads CASSPSRGSGYTF. In DNA, the CDR3 is TGTGCCAGCTCACCATCCAGGGGATCTGGCTACACCTTC. The whole variable domain, remainder taken from reference TRBV18 and TRBJ1-2, is NAGVMQNPRHLVRRRGQEARLRCSPMKGHSHVYWYRQLPEEGLKFMVYLQKENIIDESGMPKERFSAEFPKEGPSILRIQQVVRGDSAAYFCASSPSRGSGYTFGSGTRLTVV.

The chain has TRBV7-6 and TRBJ2-3, with D possibly TRBD2 on 6 matching bases. V lost 5 bases and J lost 5, with 14 bases in between. Germline values: CDR1 SGHVS, CDR2 FNYEAQ. The CDR3 covers 14 residues. The CDR3 region is CASSIGRTEDTQYF. Here the CDR3 DNA reads TGTGCCAGCAGCATCGGGAGAACGGAAGATACGCAGTATTTT.

This chain uses TRBV11-2 with TRBJ1-1, with unresolved D. V was clipped by 7 bases and J by 1 base, with 13 bases between them. Germline CDR1 SGHAT, CDR2 FQNNGV. CDR3 length: 14 amino acids. Here the CDR3 reads CASTPQVSNTEAFF. The CDR3 DNA follows: TGTGCCAGCACCCCCCAGGTTTCGAACACTGAAGCTTTCTTT.

The gene calls are TRBV4-2 and TRBJ1-1; 7 nucleotides agree with TRBD1. The junction had 4 bases not matched to a gene; V was cut back by 0 bases and J by 12 bases. The CDR3 is 12 residues long. Per the germline V gene, CDR1 is LGHNA and CDR2 is YNFKEQ. The CDR3 loop is CASSQERGPTFF. CDR3 in DNA: TGTGCCAGCAGCCAAGAGAGGGGGCCAACTTTCTTT.

This clone is medium-sized (0.01 to 0.1%) in the sample. The chain links TRBV30 to TRBJ1-1; D call uncertain. Germline CDR1 and CDR2: GTSNPN and SVGIG (reference sequence). The CDR3 runs to 11 residues. The V and J ends lost 5 bases and 1 base respectively, with 5 bases between them. Written as DNA, the CDR3 is TGTGCCTGGTTAGAGAACACTGAAGCTTTCTTT. Translated, it gives CAWLENTEAFF. Full variable domain (outside the CDR3, taken from reference TRBV30 and TRBJ1-1): SQTIHQWPATLVQPVGSPLSLECTVEGTSNPNLYWYRQAAGRGLQLLFYSVGIGQISSEVPQNLSASRPQDRQFILSSKKLLLSDSGFYLCAWLENTEAFFGQGTRLTVV.

The J gene is TRBJ2-1, the V gene TRBV19, with 9 bases lining up with TRBD2. Germline loops: CDR1 LNHDA, CDR2 SQIVND (reference sequence). The CDR3 runs 16 residues. The J segment lost 0 bases and the V segment lost 5 bases, leaving 5 bases of the junction unmatched. The CDR3 DNA reads TGTGCCAGTAGTCAGAATAGCGGGAGCTCCTACAATGAGCAGTTCTTC. This gives the protein CASSQNSGSSYNEQFF. Full variable domain (outside the CDR3, taken from reference TRBV19 and TRBJ2-1): DGGITQSPKYLFRKEGQNVTLSCEQNLNHDAMYWYRQDPGQGLRLIYYSQIVNDFQKGDIAEGYSVSREKKESFPLTVTSAQKNPTAFYLCASSQNSGSSYNEQFFGPGTRLTVL.

V gene TRBV7-9 combines with J gene TRBJ1-1, with 7 positions matching TRBD1. The ends lost 5 bases at V and 0 bases at J; junction bases unmatched: 6. Germline V gene data show CDR1 as SEHNR and CDR2 as FQNEAQ (reference sequence). This CDR3 contains 15 residues. The DNA of the CDR3 is TGTGCCAGCAGCCAGGGACAGATGATGAACACTGAAGCTTTCTTT. This translates into CASSQGQMMNTEAFF.